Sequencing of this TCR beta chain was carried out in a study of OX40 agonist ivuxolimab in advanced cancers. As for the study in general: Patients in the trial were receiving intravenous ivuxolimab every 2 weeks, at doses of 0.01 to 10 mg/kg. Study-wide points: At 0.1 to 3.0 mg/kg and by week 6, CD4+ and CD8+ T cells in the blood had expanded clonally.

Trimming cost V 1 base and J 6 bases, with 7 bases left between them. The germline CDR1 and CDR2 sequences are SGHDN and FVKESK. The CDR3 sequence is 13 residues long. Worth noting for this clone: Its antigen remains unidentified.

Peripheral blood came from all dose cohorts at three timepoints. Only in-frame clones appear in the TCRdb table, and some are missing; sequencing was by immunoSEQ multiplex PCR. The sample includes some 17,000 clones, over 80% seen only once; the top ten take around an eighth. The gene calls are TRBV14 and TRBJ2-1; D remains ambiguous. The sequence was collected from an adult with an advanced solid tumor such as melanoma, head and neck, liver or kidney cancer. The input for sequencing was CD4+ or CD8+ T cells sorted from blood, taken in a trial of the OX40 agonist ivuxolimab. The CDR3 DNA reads TGTGCCAGCAGCCAAGTCGTAACCAATGAGCAGTTCTTC. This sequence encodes CASSQVVTNEQFF.